This T cell receptor beta chain was retrieved from a study of T cell repertoires in aging, cancer and after chemotherapy. Study results and caveats: Rebound thymic output was suggested by rising median generation probability during chemotherapy in each cancer cohort. In healthy donors, age-related TCR diversity loss mainly reflected lost richness. The repertoire data cannot show anything about immunological memory following chemotherapy.

Deletions cut 4 bases from V and 1 base from J, with 4 bases between. CDR3 length equals 12 residues. CDR1 and CDR2 (germline): KGHDR, SFDVKD. Worth noting for this clonotype: The target antigen is unknown.

TCR beta rearrangements were amplified from peripheral blood genomic DNA. A mixed TRB-A/B primer pool amplified rearranged TRB by multiplex touch-down PCR. TCRdb called the multiplex PCR reads again in MiXCR, with one record for every CDR3 protein. The sample carries about 13,000 distinct CDR3 sequences, roughly a quarter recorded once. V usage is TRBV24-1 and J usage is TRBJ2-7; D unclear. The sample consisted of blood. The TCR originated in a human donor with a blood cancer. This CDR3 is CATSEGSYEQYF. The DNA for the CDR3 is TGTGCCACCAGTGAGGGTTCCTACGAGCAGTACTTC.